A single sample gave rise to the 18 T cell receptor beta chains below, sequenced in a study of early T cells in non-severe SARS-CoV-2 infection (dated by TCRdb to about 2021). Libraries were built with 5' RACE. TCRdb lists the instrument as NextSeq 500. The public sequencing data were trimmed at Q25 with fastp and processed into clonotypes with MiXCR by TCRdb, which kept only in-frame beta chains. Each entry merges the rows of one CDR3 protein and shows their most common DNA and genes. The sample yields tens of thousands of distinct CDR3 sequences; under 15% were counted once. The top ten hold roughly 4.6% of the sample. Sequencing used whole blood. The receptors originated from an adult who was a healthcare worker with PCR-confirmed SARS-CoV-2 infection or an uninfected control (not recorded which).

The J gene is TRBJ2-7, the V gene TRBV27, with D unclear. V lost 4 bases and J lost 5, with 12 bases in between. The CDR3 spans 13 residues. CDR1 and CDR2 from the germline V gene are MNHEY and SMNVEV (reference sequence). The CDR3 is CASSWGIGDEQYF. The CDR3 region has the DNA TGTGCCAGCAGTTGGGGAATAGGAGACGAGCAGTACTTC.

V and J are TRBV2 and TRBJ1-1, with TRBD1 as a possible D gene (6 bases). The ends were cut back, 3 bases at V and 1 base at J, with 15 bases in the middle. Germline loops: CDR1 SNHLY, CDR2 FYNNEI. The CDR3 contains 16 residues. The CDR3 nucleotides are TGTGCCAGCAGTGAGAGGATGGGGGGCCGGAACACTGAAGCTTTCTTT. This codes for CASSERMGGRNTEAFF. Full variable domain (missing parts from reference TRBV2 and TRBJ1-1): EPEVTQTPSHQVTQMGQEVILRCVPISNHLYFYWYRQILGQKVEFLVSFYNNEISEKSEIFDDQFSVERPDGSNFTLKIRSTKLEDSAMYFCASSERMGGRNTEAFFGQGTRLTVV.

The chain joins TRBV10-3 to TRBJ2-1; 7 bases fit TRBD2. The CDR3 runs to 14 residues. V shed 7 bases, J shed 5 bases, and the junction held 8 bases outside the gene matches. The germline V gene has CDR1 ENHRY and CDR2 SYGVKD. CDR3 in DNA: TGTGCCATCATTCCGGGGGGAAGCCACAATGAGCAGTTCTTC. Translated, it gives CAIIPGGSHNEQFF.

With respect to this clonotype: This may be a read error, as it is one base from a much larger clone. This rearrangement joins TRBV28 to TRBJ2-2; D unresolved. This CDR3 has 16 residues. Germline V CDR1 and CDR2: MDHEN, SYDVKM. The CDR3 coding sequence is TGTGCCAACAGTACCCACACAAGCCCGAACACCGGGGAGCTGTTTTTT. Translation gives CANSTHTSPNTGELFF.

This clonotype was recorded a few times. The V gene is TRBV24-1, the J gene TRBJ1-2, with TRBD1 as a possible D gene (6 bases). Germline V CDR1 and CDR2: KGHDR, SFDVKD. The V gene lost 7 bases and the J gene lost 7 bases, with 12 bases spanning the gap. The CDR3 length is 12 residues. The CDR3 region is CATSHTGSGYTF. CDR3 bases: TGTGCCACCAGCCACACAGGGAGTGGCTACACCTTC.

This clonotype was seen many times. The chain couples TRBV9 to TRBJ2-7; 8 bases map to TRBD1. J was trimmed by 5 bases and V by 3 bases; bases with no gene match: 10. The CDR3 has 15 amino acids. Germline V gene sequence: CDR1 SGDLS, CDR2 YYNGEE. CDR3 region: CASSARQGRTDEQYF. DNA for the CDR3: TGTGCCAGCAGCGCGCGACAGGGGCGCACTGACGAGCAGTACTTC. Using reference TRBV9 and TRBJ2-7 for the parts outside the CDR3, the full variable domain is DSGVTQTPKHLITATGQRVTLRCSPRSGDLSVYWYQQSLDQGLQFLIQYYNGEERAKGNILERFSAQQFPDLHSELNLSSLELGDSALYFCASSARQGRTDEQYFGPGTRLTVT.

In its sample, this clonotype was seen a few times. J is TRBJ2-3 and V is TRBV30; a weak D match, TRBD1 (6 bases). Germline loops: CDR1 GTSNPN, CDR2 SVGIG (reference sequence). This CDR3 is 12 amino acids long. The V and J ends lost 8 bases and 6 bases respectively, with 15 bases between them. CDR3 in amino acids: CAGRGIWDTQYF. The CDR3 DNA reads as TGTGCCGGAAGGGGGATTTGGGATACGCAGTATTTT.

The sample holds many counts of this clonotype. The chain couples TRBV7-2 to TRBJ1-1; 11 bases match TRBD1. The CDR3 totals 16 residues. In germline, CDR1 is SGHTA, CDR2 FQGNSA. V dropped 1 base and J dropped 4; count of bases not matched to a gene: 5. CDR3 nucleotide sequence: TGTGCCAGCAGCTTAGTCGCCGGGACAGGGGGCACTGAAGCTTTCTTT. Amino acids: CASSLVAGTGGTEAFF. The full variable domain, in which reference TRBV7-2 and TRBJ1-1 provide the parts outside the CDR3, is GAGVSQSPSNKVTEKGKDVELRCDPISGHTALYWYRQSLGQGLEFLIYFQGNSAPDKSGLPSDRFSAERTGGSVSTLTIQRTQQEDSAVYLCASSLVAGTGGTEAFFGQGTRLTVV.

The chain combines TRBV11-2 with TRBJ2-3; 9 bases map to TRBD2. With V trimmed by 5 bases and J by 4 bases, 7 bases remained unmatched. This CDR3 contains 15 residues. Germline V lookup: CDR1 SGHAT, CDR2 FQNNGV. The CDR3 nucleotides read TGTGCCAGCAGCCCACCTAGCGGGAACGCAGATACGCAGTATTTT. Translating it yields CASSPPSGNADTQYF.

This chain uses TRBV9 with TRBJ2-1, with D perhaps TRBD1 (5 bases). CDR3 length equals 16 residues. Trimming cost V 3 bases and J 6 bases, with 19 bases left between them. In germline, CDR1 is SGDLS, CDR2 YYNGEE. The CDR3 sequence is CASSDTFTQGSNEQFF. The CDR3 nucleotides are TGTGCCAGCAGCGATACATTTACTCAGGGCTCCAATGAGCAGTTCTTC.

The chain joins TRBV7-2 to TRBJ2-5, with D perhaps given as TRBD1 or TRBD2 (5 bases each). The CDR3 has 15 amino acids. From germline, CDR1 is SGHTA and CDR2 FQGNSA. V dropped 1 base and J dropped 1 base, with 10 bases sitting between them. The CDR3 DNA reads as TGTGCCAGCAGCTTAGTACTAGGGGTCCAAGAGACCCAGTACTTC. Translated, it gives CASSLVLGVQETQYF.

The chain recombines TRBV5-1 with TRBJ2-3, with TRBD2 matching 8 bases. J gave up 1 base and V 1 base, and 5 bases lay outside the gene matches. CDR1 is SGHRS, CDR2 YFSETQ, per germline. This CDR3 has 16 amino acids. CDR3 DNA: TGCGCCAGCAGCTTGACCGGGAGGGCCGGCACAGATACGCAGTATTTT. Translated, it gives CASSLTGRAGTDTQYF.

DNA of the CDR3: TGTGCCAGCAGTTTGAAGGCCCAGTCGTTGGGCTACACCTTC. Its translation is CASSLKAQSLGYTF. The rearrangement uses TRBV28 and TRBJ1-2, with D unclear. The CDR3 runs 14 residues. Trimming left V 3 bases short and J 8 bases short, with 16 bases between. CDR1 MDHEN and CDR2 SYDVKM come from the germline V gene.

The V gene is TRBV20-1, the J gene TRBJ2-7; 7 bases line up with TRBD1. The CDR3 is 11 amino acids. CDR1 is DFQATT and CDR2 is SNEGSKA in the germline V gene (reference sequence). The V and J ends lost 1 base and 7 bases, in that order; junction bases with no gene match: 1. The CDR3 protein is CSARGQGEQYF. CDR3 bases: TGCAGTGCTAGAGGACAGGGAGAGCAGTACTTC.

A note on this clonotype: A read error may explain this, as a much larger clone is one base away. The V and J genes are TRBV12-3 or TRBV12-4 and TRBJ2-3, with D possibly TRBD2 on 6 matching bases. The CDR3 is 14 residues long. The CDR3 protein is CACSSKRGTDTQYF. The CDR3 bases are TGTGCCTGCAGTTCCAAGCGGGGCACAGATACGCAGTATTTT.

The V and J genes are TRBV3-1 and TRBJ2-3; no reliable D call. V lost 0 bases to trimming and J lost 2 bases, with 12 bases between them. Germline V lookup: CDR1 LGHDT, CDR2 YNNKEL (reference sequence). This CDR3 is built from 16 residues. In DNA form, the CDR3 reads TGTGCCAGCAGCCAAGAATCAGGAAGGGTCACAGATACGCAGTATTTT. It encodes CASSQESGRVTDTQYF.

This chain links TRBV7-8 with TRBJ2-2; 7 bases map to TRBD1. V lost 3 bases to trimming and J lost 1 base; unmatched junction nucleotides: 2. The length of the CDR3 is 15 residues. Germline assignment: CDR1 SGHVS and CDR2 FQNEAQ. The CDR3 loop reads CASSFRDRNTGELFF. The DNA of the CDR3 is TGTGCCAGCAGCTTCCGGGACAGGAACACCGGGGAGCTGTTTTTT.

Many counts were recorded for this clonotype. This chain uses TRBV6-2 or TRBV6-3 with TRBJ2-7; D not certain. The CDR3 is made up of 13 amino acids. Germline loops: CDR1 MNHEY, CDR2 SVGEGT. Trimming took off 3 bases at V and 0 bases at J, with 6 bases between the two ends. In DNA, the CDR3 is TGTGCCAGCAGTTATTACACCTCCTACGAGCAGTACTTC. The encoded protein is CASSYYTSYEQYF.